Below, one T cell receptor (beta chain) is given with its context. This entry belongs to a study of patients and donors after allogeneic stem cell transplantation. Per germline, CDR1 MNHEY and CDR2 SVGAGI. The CDR3 length is 16 residues. With V trimmed by 2 bases and J by 6 bases, 9 bases remained unmatched. Each CDR3 protein is one row after TCRdb ran MiXCR on the RT-PCR reads. The sample yields about 960,000 distinct CDR3 sequences, roughly 18% seen once. Sequenced material: blood, either unsorted or a sorted T cell fraction (not recorded which). The clonotype comes from a human donor who was either an allogeneic HSCT recipient or a stem cell or donor lymphocyte infusion donor (not recorded which). It is not recorded whose cells these are; they may come from a transplant donor. The chain employs TRBV6-5 and TRBJ2-1; TRBD1 matches at 8 bases. CDR3: CASSYRDRGTANEQFF. In DNA, the CDR3 is TGTGCCAGCAGTTACCGAGACAGGGGAACCGCCAATGAGCAGTTCTTC.